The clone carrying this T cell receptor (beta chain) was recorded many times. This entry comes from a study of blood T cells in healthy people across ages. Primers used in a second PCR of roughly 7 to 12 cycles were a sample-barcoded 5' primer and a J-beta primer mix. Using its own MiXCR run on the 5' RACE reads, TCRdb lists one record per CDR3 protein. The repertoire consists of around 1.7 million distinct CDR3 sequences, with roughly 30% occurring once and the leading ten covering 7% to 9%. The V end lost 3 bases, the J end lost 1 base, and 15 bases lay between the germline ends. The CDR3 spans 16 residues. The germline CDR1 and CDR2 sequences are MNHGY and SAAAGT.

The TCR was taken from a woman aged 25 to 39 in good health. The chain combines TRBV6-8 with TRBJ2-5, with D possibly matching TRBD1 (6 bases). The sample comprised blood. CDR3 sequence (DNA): TGTGCCAGCAGTTATCCCAGGGGCCACCCCCAAGAGACCCAGTACTTC. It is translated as CASSYPRGHPQETQYF.